Following are 32 T cell receptor beta chains from one sample sequenced in a study of blood T cell repertoires in COVID-19. Data came from immunoSEQ multiplex PCR; TCRdb stores just in-frame clones and leaves some out. Among roughly 35,000 clones listed, roughly nine tenths were seen once. The specimen was peripheral blood. Receptors were obtained from a man between 65 and 79 years old with acute or convalescent COVID-19.

The rearrangement links TRBV19 to TRBJ2-1, with TRBD1 identical over 7 bases. This CDR3 is built from 15 residues. CDR1 is LNHDA and CDR2 is SQIVND in the germline V gene (reference sequence). V was clipped by 3 bases and J by 6 bases; unmatched bases: 8. The CDR3 coding sequence is TGTGCCAGTAGTATCACCGGGACAGCAATCAATGAGCAGTTCTTC. It yields the protein CASSITGTAINEQFF. Variable domain in full (rest from reference TRBV19 and TRBJ2-1): DGGITQSPKYLFRKEGQNVTLSCEQNLNHDAMYWYRQDPGQGLRLIYYSQIVNDFQKGDIAEGYSVSREKKESFPLTVTSAQKNPTAFYLCASSITGTAINEQFFGPGTRLTVL.

V usage is TRBV7-2 and J usage is TRBJ2-6; 7 bases line up with TRBD1. CDR1 is SGHTA and CDR2 is FQGNSA in the germline V gene. Trimming took 3 bases from V and 0 from J; bases not matched to a gene: 5. The CDR3 is made up of 17 amino acids. The CDR3, as DNA: TGTGCCAGCAGCTTGACAGGGACCCGCTCTGGGGCCAACGTCCTGACTTTC. Translating it yields CASSLTGTRSGANVLTF.

This chain uses TRBV6-5 with TRBJ2-3; D is possibly TRBD2 (7 bases). Germline V gene sequence: CDR1 MNHEY, CDR2 SVGAGI. The CDR3 is 16 amino acids. The V and J ends lost 1 base and 1 base respectively, with 12 bases between them. CDR3 DNA sequence: TGTGCCAGCAGTTACTATGCGGGGGCAGGCACAGATACGCAGTATTTT. This sequence encodes CASSYYAGAGTDTQYF.

This chain connects TRBV27 to TRBJ1-5; TRBD1 aligns across 9 bases. Germline assignment: CDR1 MNHEY and CDR2 SMNVEV (reference sequence). The J segment lost 7 bases and the V segment lost 3 bases, leaving 7 bases of the junction unmatched. There are 15 residues in the CDR3. The CDR3 DNA is TGTGCCAGCAGTTTTTCGGGACAGGGTTACCAGCCCCAGCATTTT. This translates into CASSFSGQGYQPQHF.

The CDR3 protein is CASSLPTGNEQFF. In DNA form, the CDR3 reads TGTGCCAGCAGCTTGCCGACAGGGAATGAGCAGTTCTTC. The chain joins TRBV5-6 to TRBJ2-1; 7 bases align to TRBD1. From germline, CDR1 is SGHDT and CDR2 YYEEEE. Unmatched junction bases numbered 2, after V lost 1 base and J lost 7 bases. The length of the CDR3 is 13 residues.

The chain uses TRBV6-1 and TRBJ2-7; tentative D call: TRBD1 (6 bases). The CDR3 length is 16 residues. The ends were cut back, 3 bases at V and 0 bases at J, with 15 bases in the middle. Germline CDR1 reads MNHNS; CDR2 reads SASEGT. CDR3 region: CASSDLQGKGSYEQYF. CDR3 nucleotides: TGTGCCAGCAGTGATTTACAGGGAAAAGGCTCCTACGAGCAGTACTTC.

This clone was detected only once. The rearrangement joins TRBV11-2 to TRBJ2-7; 8 bases agree with TRBD1. V shed 5 bases and J 5 bases; nucleotides not matched to a gene: 8. Germline CDR1 is SGHAT and CDR2 is FQNNGV. This CDR3 contains 14 residues. CDR3 DNA sequence: TGTGCCAGCAGCGCTTACGGACAGGGAGACGAGCAGTACTTC. Translation: CASSAYGQGDEQYF.

The chain uses TRBV4-3 and TRBJ2-2; D call uncertain. Germline V gives CDR1 LGHNA, CDR2 YSLEER. The CDR3 sequence is 15 residues long. The germline V and J ends were trimmed by 1 base and 2 bases, with 8 bases remaining between them. This CDR3 is CASSQGGTNTGELFF. As DNA, the CDR3 is TGCGCCAGCAGCCAAGGAGGCACCAACACCGGGGAGCTGTTTTTT.

J is TRBJ1-4 and V is TRBV9; D is uncertain. CDR1 is SGDLS and CDR2 is YYNGEE in the germline V gene. Trimming pared 3 bases from V and 0 bases from J, leaving 18 bases between. The CDR3 runs to 18 residues. CDR3: CASSAGRGRLATNEKLFF. DNA of the CDR3: TGTGCCAGCAGCGCTGGTAGAGGTCGTCTTGCAACTAATGAAAAACTGTTTTTT. Combining the CDR3 with reference TRBV9 and TRBJ1-4 gives the whole variable domain DSGVTQTPKHLITATGQRVTLRCSPRSGDLSVYWYQQSLDQGLQFLIQYYNGEERAKGNILERFSAQQFPDLHSELNLSSLELGDSALYFCASSAGRGRLATNEKLFFGSGTQLSVL.

The chain carries TRBV6-2 or TRBV6-3 and TRBJ2-6; 9 bases align to TRBD1. This CDR3 is built from 17 residues. Trimming at V came to 5 bases and at J to 2 bases, leaving 7 bases not matched to a gene. In germline, CDR1 is MNHEY, CDR2 SVGEGT. The CDR3, as DNA: TGTGCCAGCAGTCCGGGACAGGGACTAACTGGGGCCAACGTCCTGACTTTC. This encodes CASSPGQGLTGANVLTF.

The V call is TRBV5-1, the J call TRBJ1-1; the D is unclear. CDR1 and CDR2 from the germline V gene are SGHRS and YFSETQ. The CDR3 runs 15 residues. Trimming pared 0 bases from V and 0 bases from J, leaving 9 bases between. The CDR3 DNA reads as TGCGCCAGCAGCTTGGTTCCCACTCTGAACACTGAAGCTTTCTTT. Amino acids: CASSLVPTLNTEAFF.

V and J are TRBV7-2 and TRBJ2-7; 13 nucleotides agree with TRBD2. In germline, CDR1 is SGHTA, CDR2 FQGNSA. The V gene end was trimmed by 4 bases and the J gene end by 1 base; junction bases not matched to a gene: 4. The CDR3 loop spans 16 amino acids. The CDR3 sequence is CASSSGLAGVSYEQYF. For the CDR3, the DNA is TGTGCCAGCAGCTCCGGACTAGCGGGAGTGTCCTACGAGCAGTACTTC.

This sequence joins TRBV9 and TRBJ2-3; no clear D gene. Germline V gene lookup returns CDR1 SGDLS and CDR2 YYNGEE. The CDR3 is 13 residues long. V was shortened by 0 bases and J by 7 bases, with 9 bases between the two germline ends. CDR3: CASSVDLVNTQYF. The DNA of the CDR3 is TGTGCCAGCAGCGTAGATCTAGTGAATACGCAGTATTTT.

The chain employs TRBV5-1 and TRBJ1-2; TRBD1 is a possible D gene (5 bases). The germline V gene encodes CDR1 SGHRS and CDR2 YFSETQ. V lost 1 base, J lost 6 bases, and 16 bases lay in between. This CDR3 has 15 amino acids. CDR3 DNA: TGCGCCAGCAGCTTGCAGGGTACGTCTTCAGATGGCTACACCTTC. Its protein product is CASSLQGTSSDGYTF.

This clone was found once. The gene calls are TRBV6-5 and TRBJ1-4; 8 bases match TRBD1. Trimming cost V 6 bases and J 7 bases; bases outside gene matches: 7. Germline V gene lookup returns CDR1 MNHEY and CDR2 SVGAGI. The CDR3 covers 14 residues. The CDR3 spells CASSQGQDTEKLFF. In nucleotides, the CDR3 is TGTGCCAGCAGCCAGGGACAGGATACTGAAAAACTGTTTTTT.

V gene TRBV19 combines with J gene TRBJ1-6, with 10 bases fitting TRBD1. Unmatched junction bases numbered 22, after V lost 6 bases and J lost 14 bases. This CDR3 contains 18 residues. Germline V lookup: CDR1 LNHDA, CDR2 SQIVND (reference sequence). The CDR3 loop reads CASSQPGQGSVRGFALHF. The CDR3 DNA sequence: TGTGCCAGTAGCCAACCGGGACAGGGGTCTGTGCGGGGTTTTGCCCTCCACTTT.

The chain is built from TRBV7-2 and TRBJ2-6; D unclear. Germline V gene sequence: CDR1 SGHTA, CDR2 FQGNSA. V was cut by 5 bases and J by 1 base, with 9 bases left in between. This CDR3 is 15 amino acids long. The CDR3 sequence is CASSPFVSGANVLTF. DNA of the CDR3: TGTGCCAGCAGCCCTTTCGTGTCTGGGGCCAACGTCCTGACTTTC.

The chain has TRBV5-1 and TRBJ2-6; TRBD1 agrees at 9 bases. Per germline, CDR1 SGHRS and CDR2 YFSETQ. J gave up 0 bases and V 2 bases, and 9 bases lay outside the gene matches. The CDR3 totals 19 residues. The CDR3 here is CASSFLPGTGNSGANVLTF. In nucleotides, the CDR3 is TGCGCCAGCAGCTTTTTACCCGGGACAGGGAACTCTGGGGCCAACGTCCTGACTTTC.

The chain has TRBV6-5 and TRBJ1-2; TRBD1 might be the D (5 bases). The germline V and J ends were trimmed by 4 bases and 3 bases, with 12 bases remaining between them. The CDR3 runs 14 residues. The germline V gene has CDR1 MNHEY and CDR2 SVGAGI. CDR3 sequence reads: CASSWGGDDYGYTF. In nucleotides, the CDR3 is TGTGCCAGCAGTTGGGGCGGGGATGACTATGGCTACACCTTC.

V and J are TRBV28 and TRBJ1-4; no clear D. CDR1 is MDHEN, CDR2 SYDVKM, per germline. The V end lost 5 bases, the J end lost 0 bases, and 13 bases lay between the germline ends. The CDR3 consists of 16 residues. The CDR3 DNA is TGTGCCAGCAGTCCCGGGGAGACTGCAACTAATGAAAAACTGTTTTTT. It translates to CASSPGETATNEKLFF.

J is TRBJ1-4 and V is TRBV6-5, with D perhaps matching TRBD1 (5 bases). The V end lost 7 bases, the J end lost 7 bases, and 13 bases lay between the germline ends. CDR3 length: 13 residues. CDR1 and CDR2 (germline): MNHEY, SVGAGI. The CDR3 sequence is CASTQGVGEKLFF. DNA for the CDR3: TGTGCCAGCACCCAGGGCGTGGGTGAAAAACTGTTTTTT.

This rearrangement joins TRBV7-2 to TRBJ2-3; 7 nucleotides line up with TRBD2. V shed 3 bases, J shed 5 bases, and the junction held 5 bases outside the gene matches. CDR1 and CDR2 from the germline V gene are SGHTA and FQGNSA. CDR3 length equals 14 residues. CDR3 sequence reads: CASSFRWEGDTQYF. In nucleotides, the CDR3 is TGTGCCAGCAGCTTTCGGTGGGAGGGAGATACGCAGTATTTT.

The chain joins TRBV9 to TRBJ1-5; the D is unclear. Looked up from germline, CDR1 is SGDLS and CDR2 is YYNGEE. The CDR3 runs to 15 residues. V shed 0 bases and J shed 4 bases, with 11 bases lying between them. The DNA of the CDR3 is TGTGCCAGCAGCGTAGATCCAGCGATAAATCAGCCCCAGCATTTT. It yields the protein CASSVDPAINQPQHF.

This chain connects TRBV28 to TRBJ1-1, with a tentative D call TRBD1 (6 bases). Per the germline V gene, CDR1 is MDHEN and CDR2 is SYDVKM. This CDR3 contains 13 residues. V was pared by 7 bases and J by 0 bases, with 9 bases between. The chain's CDR3 is CASTRTVNTEAFF. Written as DNA, the CDR3 is TGTGCCAGCACCCGGACAGTGAACACTGAAGCTTTCTTT.

The gene calls are TRBV7-9 and TRBJ1-6; D may be TRBD1 (6 bases). V shed 1 base and J shed 8 bases, with 12 bases lying between them. The CDR3 loop spans 15 amino acids. Per the germline V gene, CDR1 is SEHNR and CDR2 is FQNEAQ (reference sequence). In DNA form, the CDR3 reads TGTGCCAGCAGCTTAGTTTCGGCAGGGGATTCACCCCTCCACTTT. This encodes CASSLVSAGDSPLHF.

The V and J genes are TRBV6-2 or TRBV6-3 and TRBJ2-7; TRBD1 aligns across 7 bases. The CDR3 is 16 residues long. Trimming removed 2 bases from V and 0 bases from J; junction bases left unmatched: 7. Germline CDR1 MNHEY, CDR2 SVGEGT. The chain's CDR3 is CASSYAGDRSSYEQYF. DNA of the CDR3: TGTGCCAGCAGTTACGCCGGGGACAGAAGCTCCTACGAGCAGTACTTC.

This chain links TRBV28 with TRBJ2-7; TRBD2 aligns across 11 bases. The CDR3 is 15 amino acids. Germline loops: CDR1 MDHEN, CDR2 SYDVKM. The V and J ends lost 6 bases and 3 bases, in that order; junction bases with no gene match: 7. CDR3 sequence reads: CASSLSSGRNYEQYF. The CDR3 DNA reads as TGTGCCAGCAGCCTATCTAGCGGGAGGAACTACGAGCAGTACTTC.

V usage is TRBV20-1 and J usage is TRBJ1-1; D unresolved. Germline CDR1 DFQATT, CDR2 SNEGSKA (reference sequence). V was trimmed by 3 bases and J by 6 bases, leaving 11 bases between them. The CDR3 is 12 amino acids. The CDR3 sequence is CSASISGPEAFF. CDR3 sequence (DNA): TGCAGTGCTAGTATATCTGGGCCTGAAGCTTTCTTT.

V gene TRBV7-3 combines with J gene TRBJ1-1; D is unresolved. CDR1 and CDR2 (germline): SGHTA, FQGTGA. The CDR3 is made up of 13 amino acids. V shed 1 base and J shed 3 bases, with 6 bases lying between them. The CDR3 protein is CASSLRGDTEAFF. The CDR3 DNA follows: TGTGCCAGCAGCTTAAGGGGAGACACTGAAGCTTTCTTT.

The chain joins TRBV19 to TRBJ2-1, with a weak D call TRBD2 (5 bases). Germline CDR1 and CDR2: LNHDA and SQIVND (reference sequence). V gave up 4 bases and J gave up 7 bases, with 11 bases separating them. CDR3 size: 13 residues. The CDR3 DNA sequence: TGTGCCAGTAGTACCCAAGCGGAAAATGAGCAGTTCTTC. This sequence encodes CASSTQAENEQFF.

The rearrangement joins TRBV3-1 (or the pseudogene TRBV3-2) to TRBJ2-3; weak D call: TRBD2 (5 bases). The germline V gene has CDR1 LGHDT and CDR2 YNNKEL (reference sequence). The CDR3 spans 12 residues. V dropped 5 bases and J dropped 6 bases, with 9 bases sitting between them. The CDR3 reads CASSSRGDTQYF. The CDR3 DNA is TGTGCCAGCAGCTCTCGAGGGGATACGCAGTATTTT.

The chain joins TRBV27 to TRBJ2-2; 7 nucleotides align to TRBD2. Trimming cost V 1 base and J 4 bases; bases outside gene matches: 3. Germline assignment: CDR1 MNHEY and CDR2 SMNVEV (reference sequence). CDR3 length equals 15 residues. The chain's CDR3 is CASSLYGGGTGELFF. The CDR3 DNA is TGTGCCAGCAGTTTATATGGGGGGGGCACCGGGGAGCTGTTTTTT.